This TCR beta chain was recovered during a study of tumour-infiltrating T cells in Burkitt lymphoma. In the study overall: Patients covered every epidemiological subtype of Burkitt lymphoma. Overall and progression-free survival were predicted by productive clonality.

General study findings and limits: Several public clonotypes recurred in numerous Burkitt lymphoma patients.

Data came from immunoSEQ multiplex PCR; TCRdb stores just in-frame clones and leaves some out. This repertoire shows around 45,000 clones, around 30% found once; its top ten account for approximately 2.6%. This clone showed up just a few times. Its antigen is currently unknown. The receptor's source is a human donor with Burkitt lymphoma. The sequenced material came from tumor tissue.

CDR3 sequence: CASSQTSGTFNYEQYF. For the CDR3, the DNA is TGCGCCAGCAGCCAGACTAGCGGGACCTTCAACTACGAGCAGTACTTC. This chain connects TRBV4-1 to TRBJ2-7, with 11 bases matching TRBD2. CDR1 and CDR2 (germline): MGHRA, YSYEKL. This CDR3 is 16 amino acids long. J was trimmed by 3 bases and V by 3 bases; bases with no gene match: 7.